The clone carrying this T cell receptor (beta chain) was recorded many times. What it recognizes is unknown. These data are taken from a study of T cells after yellow fever vaccination. On the study more broadly: Fractions of limited cellularity were prepared by means of SMART-Seq v4 Ultra Low Input.

Study conclusions and caveats: FACS-sorted repertoires could harbor abundant contaminating bulk-population clonotypes. Subsequent booster samples again held most clones from primary vaccination (96% CD4, approximately 86% CD8).

Universal primer sites and UMIs were introduced during 5'RACE template-switching synthesis of TCR cDNA. TCRdb reprocessed the 5' RACE reads via MiXCR and lists one record per CDR3 protein. This sample has about 150,000 distinct CDR3 sequences; under 8% occur once, and the top ten carry more than 0.55%. The material sequenced was CD4+ T cells sorted from PBMCs, taken 10 days after the yellow fever booster vaccination. The sequence derives from a man aged 25-40 years who received the YFV17D yellow fever vaccine.

The CDR3 DNA reads as TGTGCCAGCAGCTTAGAAAACACAGATACGCAGTATTTT. Translated, it gives CASSLENTDTQYF. The chain combines TRBV11-3 with TRBJ2-3; D unclear. V was cut by 0 bases and J by 2 bases, with 3 bases left in between. Germline assignment: CDR1 SGHNT and CDR2 YENEEA. This CDR3 contains 13 residues.